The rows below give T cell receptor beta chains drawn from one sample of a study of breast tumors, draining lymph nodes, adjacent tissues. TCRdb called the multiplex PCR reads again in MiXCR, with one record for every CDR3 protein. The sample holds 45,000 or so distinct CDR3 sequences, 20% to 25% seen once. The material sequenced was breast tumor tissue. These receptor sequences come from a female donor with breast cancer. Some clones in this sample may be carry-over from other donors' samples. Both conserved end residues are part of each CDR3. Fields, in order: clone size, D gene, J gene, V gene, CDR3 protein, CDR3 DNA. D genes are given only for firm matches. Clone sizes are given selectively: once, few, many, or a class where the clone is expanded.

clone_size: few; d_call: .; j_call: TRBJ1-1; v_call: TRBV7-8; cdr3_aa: CASSLGVGAFF; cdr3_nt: TGTGCCAGCAGCTTAGGGGTGGGAGCTTTCTTT
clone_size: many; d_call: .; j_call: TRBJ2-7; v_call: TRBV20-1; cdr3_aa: CRKGAHSYEQYF; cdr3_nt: TGCAGAAAGGGCGCCCATAGCTACGAGCAGTACTTC
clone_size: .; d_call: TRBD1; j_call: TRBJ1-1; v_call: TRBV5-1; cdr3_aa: CASSWDRTLLYAFF; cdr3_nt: TGCGCCAGCAGCTGGGACAGGACCCTTCTGTATGCTTTCTTT
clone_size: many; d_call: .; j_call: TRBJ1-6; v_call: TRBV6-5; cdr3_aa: CASSYSTAPLHF; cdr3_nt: TGTGCCAGCAGTTACTCGACTGCTCCCCTCCACTTT
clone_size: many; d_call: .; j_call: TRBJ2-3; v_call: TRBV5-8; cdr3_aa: CASSLGLADTQYF; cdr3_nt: TGTGCCAGCAGCTTGGGACTAGCAGATACGCAGTATTTT
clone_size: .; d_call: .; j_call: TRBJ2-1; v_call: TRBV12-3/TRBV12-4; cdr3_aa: CASRGPSNERFF; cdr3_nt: TGTGCCAGCAGGGGACCTAGCAATGAGCGGTTCTTC
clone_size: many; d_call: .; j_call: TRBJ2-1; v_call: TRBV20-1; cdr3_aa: CSASSGTTLTSSYNEQFF; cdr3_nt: TGCAGTGCTTCGTCCGGGACCACTCTGACAAGCTCCTACAATGAGCAGTTCTTC
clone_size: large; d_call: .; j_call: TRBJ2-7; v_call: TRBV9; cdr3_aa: CASSVEDNYEQYF; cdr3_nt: TGTGCCAGCAGCGTAGAAGACAACTACGAGCAGTACTTC
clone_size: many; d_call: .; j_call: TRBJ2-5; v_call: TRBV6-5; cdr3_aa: CASSFTGMGETQYF; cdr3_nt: TGTGCCAGCAGCTTCACAGGGATGGGAGAGACCCAGTACTTC
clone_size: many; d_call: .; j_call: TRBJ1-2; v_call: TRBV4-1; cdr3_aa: CASSRSVNSGWWDYGYTF; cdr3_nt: TGCGCCAGCAGCCGCAGCGTGAATAGTGGATGGTGGGACTATGGCTACACCTTC
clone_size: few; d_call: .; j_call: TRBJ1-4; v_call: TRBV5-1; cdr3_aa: CASSLGGFEKLFF; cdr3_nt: TGCGCCAGCAGCTTGGGGGGTTTTGAAAAACTGTTTTTT
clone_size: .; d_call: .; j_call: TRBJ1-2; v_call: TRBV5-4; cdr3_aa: CASSFNRGNYGYTF; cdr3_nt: TGTGCCAGCAGCTTTAACAGAGGAAACTATGGCTACACCTTC
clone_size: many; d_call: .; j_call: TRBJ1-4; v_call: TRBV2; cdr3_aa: CASSMGGLSEKLFF; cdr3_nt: TGTGCCAGCAGTATGGGGGGGCTGAGTGAAAAACTGTTTTTT
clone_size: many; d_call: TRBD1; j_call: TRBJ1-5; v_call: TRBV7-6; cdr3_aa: CASSLRQGVSNQPQHF; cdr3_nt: TGTGCCAGCAGCTTAAGGCAGGGGGTTAGCAATCAGCCCCAGCATTTT